This TCR beta chain was identified in a study of CD8+CD57+ T cells in acquired aplastic anemia (dated by TCRdb to the late 2010s). In the study overall: Extracted DNA from sorted CD4+ and CD8+ cells averaged approximately 3.4 ug, ranging from about 0.2 to 30 ug. A CD8+CD57+ expansion meant a frequency higher than the mean frequency seen in healthy subjects. The paper's findings and limits, for the study overall: No significant difference in CD8+ Simpson's diversity was found between patients and healthy controls (P=0.060). Approximately 27 CD8+ CDR3 sequences were found in both patients and controls but appeared to be highly expressed in patients and within the immunodominant clones of the patients.

The table lists this clonotype with a few counts. Its antigen remains unidentified. Nothing much larger sits one base from this clone, and base qualities are not available. CDR1 and CDR2 were assigned from the germline V gene as SNHLY and FYNNEI. At the junction V is shortened by 3 bases and J by 6 bases, with 15 bases in between. The CDR3, cysteine through phenylalanine, is 14 amino acids long. Only the CDR3 portion is preserved as DNA: 42 bases, with reading frame beginning at the first base. Expansion of CD8+CD57+ cells had been shown by flow cytometry in the patients chosen for sequencing. All patients had severe acquired aplastic anemia diagnosed by International Study of Aplastic Anemia and Agranulocytosis and Camitta criteria. No therapy had been received by the patients at the time of blood sampling. The study deep-sequenced TCR repertoires of sorted CD4+ and CD8+ blood T cells from severe aplastic anemia patients and healthy subjects. In the USA, patient enrollment took place under clinicaltrials.gov protocols 00001620, 01623167, 00001397, 00071045, 00081523 and 00961064. Ficoll-Paque density gradient centrifugation was used to isolate peripheral blood mononuclear cells. Before DNA extraction, CD4+ and CD8+ T cells were sorted by FACS or by magnetic beads.

Profiling of TCR beta VDJ combinations and CDR3 sequences used genomic DNA as the template. An Illumina HiSeq 2000 was used for TCR repertoire sequencing. The study's processing was this. Repertoire assessment relied on Simpson's diversity index, CDR3 size and DJ length profiles, and TRBV/TRBJ rearrangement plots. Whichever DNA sequence was most abundant in the deep sequencing data was defined as the immunodominant clone. CDR3 amino acid sequences were screened for sharing across subjects and compared with published repertoires and the VDJdb database. TCRdb reprocessing: public reads trimmed at Q25 with fastp, clones called with MiXCR, in-frame beta chains kept. Rows matching on CDR3 protein sequence are summarized as one entry with the most common DNA and genes. What appears here as the V and J calls and clone size reflects TCRdb's work, not the paper's. The sample yields some 200,000 distinct CDR3 sequences; about half were counted once. Of the sample, about 1.8% falls within the top ten clones.

Sample: sorted CD4+, CD8+, or CD8+CD57+ T cells (not recorded which) from PBMCs. This clonotype was sampled from a human donor with aplastic anemia. The rearranged chain carries TRBV2 and TRBJ2-7, with a tentative D gene TRBD2 over 5 matching bases. The sequenced DNA is TGTGCCAGCAGTGATAATGGTCCTAGCTCCGAGCAGTACTTC. This translates into CASSDNGPSSEQYF.